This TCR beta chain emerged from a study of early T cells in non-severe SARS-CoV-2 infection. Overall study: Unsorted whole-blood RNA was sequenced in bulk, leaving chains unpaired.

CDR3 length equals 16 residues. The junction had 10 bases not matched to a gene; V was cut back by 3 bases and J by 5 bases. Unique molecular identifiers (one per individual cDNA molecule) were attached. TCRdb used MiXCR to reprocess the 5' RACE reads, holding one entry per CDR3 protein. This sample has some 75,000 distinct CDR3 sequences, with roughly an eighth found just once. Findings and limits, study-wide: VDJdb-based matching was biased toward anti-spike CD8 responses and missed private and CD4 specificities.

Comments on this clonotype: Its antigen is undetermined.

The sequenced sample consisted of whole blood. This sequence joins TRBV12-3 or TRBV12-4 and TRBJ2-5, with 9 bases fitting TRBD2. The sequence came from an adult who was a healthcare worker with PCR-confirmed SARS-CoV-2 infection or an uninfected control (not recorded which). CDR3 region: CASSFRAGGPDETQYF. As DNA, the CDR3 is TGTGCCAGCAGTTTTCGGGCGGGGGGGCCGGATGAGACCCAGTACTTC.